One and the same sample provided the 7 T cell receptor beta chains below, sequenced in a study of blood T cell repertoires in COVID-19. TCRdb keeps only in-frame clones here, not all; method: immunoSEQ multiplex PCR. The sample contains tens of thousands of clones, 89% of which appear only once. Sequencing input: peripheral blood. The receptors stem from a woman aged 80 or over with acute or convalescent COVID-19.

The chain links TRBV28 to TRBJ2-5; 8 bases align to TRBD2. Germline V gene lookup returns CDR1 MDHEN and CDR2 SYDVKM. The CDR3 is 16 amino acids. The V and J ends lost 7 bases and 2 bases, in that order; junction bases with no gene match: 12. The CDR3: CASTPRGGRGQETQYF. The DNA of the CDR3 is TGTGCCAGCACCCCCCGGGGGGGCCGGGGGCAAGAGACCCAGTACTTC.

This CDR3 is CASRRGGADTQYF. DNA of the CDR3: TGTGCCAGCAGACGAGGGGGCGCAGATACGCAGTATTTT. The chain uses TRBV25-1 and TRBJ2-3; 7 nucleotides match TRBD1. The J segment lost 4 bases and the V segment lost 6 bases, leaving 4 bases of the junction unmatched. There are 13 residues in the CDR3. Looked up from germline, CDR1 is MGHDK and CDR2 is SYGVNS.

V and J are TRBV7-9 and TRBJ2-5, with D maybe TRBD1 (6 bases). Trimming stripped 6 bases from V and 1 base from J, with 15 bases between. The CDR3 extends over 15 amino acids. Germline V lookup: CDR1 SEHNR, CDR2 FQNEAQ (reference sequence). This CDR3 is CASRPEQGSQETQYF. In DNA form, the CDR3 reads TGTGCCAGCAGACCCGAACAGGGTTCCCAAGAGACCCAGTACTTC.

The V and J genes are TRBV2 and TRBJ1-5, with 9 nucleotides matching TRBD1. Germline V gene sequence: CDR1 SNHLY, CDR2 FYNNEI. Trimming took 1 base from V and 6 from J; bases not matched to a gene: 4. This CDR3 has 15 amino acids. As DNA, the CDR3 is TGTGCCAGCAGTGAAGAGGGACAGGGTAGTCAGCCCCAGCATTTT. Residues: CASSEEGQGSQPQHF. Full variable domain (outside the CDR3, taken from reference TRBV2 and TRBJ1-5): EPEVTQTPSHQVTQMGQEVILRCVPISNHLYFYWYRQILGQKVEFLVSFYNNEISEKSEIFDDQFSVERPDGSNFTLKIRSTKLEDSAMYFCASSEEGQGSQPQHFGDGTRLSIL.

In this sample, this clone turned up a few times. J is TRBJ1-6 and V is TRBV28, with unresolved D. The germline V gene encodes CDR1 MDHEN and CDR2 SYDVKM. The CDR3 runs 12 residues. V gave up 8 bases and J gave up 9 bases, with 11 bases separating them. In nucleotides, the CDR3 is TGTGCCAGCGGTGAGGCTTTTTCACCCCTCCACTTT. Translating it yields CASGEAFSPLHF.

V and J are TRBV7-8 and TRBJ2-7, with a possible D match to TRBD2 (6 bases). In germline, CDR1 is SGHVS, CDR2 FQNEAQ. CDR3 length: 15 residues. V lost 5 bases to trimming and J lost 0 bases, with 14 bases between them. The CDR3 loop is CASSLVSGPSYEQYF. CDR3 nucleotide sequence: TGTGCCAGCAGCCTCGTTAGCGGTCCCTCCTACGAGCAGTACTTC. The variable domain in full, completed from reference TRBV7-8 and TRBJ2-7, reads GAGVSQSPRYKVAKRGQDVALRCDPISGHVSLFWYQQALGQGPEFLTYFQNEAQLDKSGLPSDRFFAERPEGSVSTLKIQRTQQEDSAVYLCASSLVSGPSYEQYFGPGTRLTVT.

The V call is TRBV6-4, the J call TRBJ1-5, with 10 bases identical to TRBD1. The CDR3 sequence is 18 residues long. The germline gives CDR1 MRHNA, CDR2 SNTAGT. Trimming at V came to 4 bases and at J to 0 bases, leaving 9 bases not matched to a gene. The CDR3 bases are TGTGCCAGCAGTGTAAGGACAGGGGGGGTCTATAGCAATCAGCCCCAGCATTTT. Encoded protein: CASSVRTGGVYSNQPQHF.